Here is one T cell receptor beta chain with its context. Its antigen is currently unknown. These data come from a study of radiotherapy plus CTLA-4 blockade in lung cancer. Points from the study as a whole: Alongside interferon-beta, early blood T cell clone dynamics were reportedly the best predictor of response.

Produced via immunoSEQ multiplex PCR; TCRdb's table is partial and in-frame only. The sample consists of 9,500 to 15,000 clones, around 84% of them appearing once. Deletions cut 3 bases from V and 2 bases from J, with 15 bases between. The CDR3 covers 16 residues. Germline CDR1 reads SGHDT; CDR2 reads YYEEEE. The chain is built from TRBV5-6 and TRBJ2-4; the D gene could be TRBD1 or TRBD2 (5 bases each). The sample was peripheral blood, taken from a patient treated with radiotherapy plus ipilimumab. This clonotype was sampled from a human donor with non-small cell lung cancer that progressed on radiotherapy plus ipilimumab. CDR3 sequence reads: CASSWDRLVSKNIQYF. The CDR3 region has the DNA TGTGCCAGCAGCTGGGACCGTTTGGTATCCAAAAACATTCAGTACTTC.